This TCR beta chain was sequenced during a study of shared clonotypes between healthy human individuals. There are many counts of this clone. CDR3 length equals 14 residues. V was clipped by 8 bases and J by 0 bases, with 14 bases between them. Germline values: CDR1 MNHNS, CDR2 SASEGT. Measured with immunoSEQ multiplex PCR; TCRdb has only the in-frame clones, and not every one. The sample holds around 530,000 clones, 70% to 80% seen once. The chain combines TRBV6-1 with TRBJ2-7; tentatively, D is TRBD2 (5 bases). The sequenced material came from PBMCs. This clonotype was obtained from a woman in her forties in good health. Some clones in this sample may be carry-over from other donors' samples. The CDR3 loop reads CASEGTKSSYEQYF. For the CDR3, the DNA is TGTGCCAGCGAGGGTACCAAGAGCTCCTACGAGCAGTACTTC.